This T cell receptor beta chain derives from a study of T cells in Graves' hyperthyroidism and ophthalmopathy. It was RNA transcripts that yielded the amplified TCR beta CDR3 regions. HTBI primers drove first-round RT-PCR of the TCR CDR3. TCRdb re-analysed the multiplex PCR reads in MiXCR, keeping a single row per CDR3 protein. The top ten hold around a third of the sample, which has under 450,000 distinct CDR3 sequences, about a sixth seen once. The germline V gene has CDR1 MDHEN and CDR2 SYDVKM. Trimming took 5 bases from V and 4 from J; bases not matched to a gene: 9. This CDR3 has 15 amino acids. The sample holds many counts of this clonotype.

The TCR originated in a woman in her thirties with Graves' hyperthyroidism that later progressed to Graves' ophthalmopathy. The sequenced material came from blood. The chain recombines TRBV28 with TRBJ2-3, with TRBD1 matching 7 bases. In nucleotides, the CDR3 is TGTGCCAGCAGTGTAACAGGGGTCCTCTCAGATACGCAGTATTTT. Translating it yields CASSVTGVLSDTQYF.